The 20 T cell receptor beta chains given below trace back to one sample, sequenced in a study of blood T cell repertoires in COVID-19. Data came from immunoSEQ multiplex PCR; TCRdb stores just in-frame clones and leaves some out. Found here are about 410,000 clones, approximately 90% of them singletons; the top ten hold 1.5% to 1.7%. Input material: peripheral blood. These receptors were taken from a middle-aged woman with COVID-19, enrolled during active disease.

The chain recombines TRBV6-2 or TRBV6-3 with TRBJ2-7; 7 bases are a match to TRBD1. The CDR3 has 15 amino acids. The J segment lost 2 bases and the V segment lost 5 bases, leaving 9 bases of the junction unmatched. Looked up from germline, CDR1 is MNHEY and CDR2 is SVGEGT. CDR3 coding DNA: TGTGCCAGCAGTGCTCCGACAGGGATGGCCTACGAGCAGTACTTC. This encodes CASSAPTGMAYEQYF.

As DNA, the CDR3 is TGTGCCAGCAGCTTGTCTCGGGATCACTATGGCTACACCTTC. This translates into CASSLSRDHYGYTF. This chain joins TRBV5-5 and TRBJ1-2, with D unresolved. Trimming took 1 base from V and 3 from J, leaving 10 bases between them. CDR1 SGHKS and CDR2 YYEKEE come from the germline V gene (reference sequence). This CDR3 has 14 amino acids. Together with reference TRBV5-5 and TRBJ1-2, the CDR3 gives the full variable domain: DAGVTQSPTHLIKTRGQQVTLRCSPISGHKSVSWYQQVLGQGPQFIFQYYEKEERGRGNFPDRFSARQFPNYSSELNVNALLLGDSALYLCASSLSRDHYGYTFGSGTRLTVV.

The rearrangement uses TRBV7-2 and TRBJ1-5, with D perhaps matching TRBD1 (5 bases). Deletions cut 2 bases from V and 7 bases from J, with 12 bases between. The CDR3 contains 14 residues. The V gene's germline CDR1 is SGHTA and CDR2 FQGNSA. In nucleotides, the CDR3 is TGTGCCAGCAGCTTAAGTCAGGGAAGACAGCCCCAGCATTTT. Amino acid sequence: CASSLSQGRQPQHF.

The CDR3 nucleotides read TGTGCCAGCAGTTTGGGGACAGGGGGCCTAAAAGAGACCCAGTACTTC. Amino acids: CASSLGTGGLKETQYF. The chain couples TRBV27 to TRBJ2-5, with 12 bases lining up with TRBD1. There are 16 residues in the CDR3. Germline loops: CDR1 MNHEY, CDR2 SMNVEV (reference sequence). J gave up 3 bases and V 3 bases, and 5 bases lay outside the gene matches.

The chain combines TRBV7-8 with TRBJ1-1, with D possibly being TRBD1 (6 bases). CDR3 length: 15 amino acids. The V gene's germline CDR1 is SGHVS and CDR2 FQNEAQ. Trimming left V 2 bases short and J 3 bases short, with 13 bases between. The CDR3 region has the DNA TGTGCCAGCAGCTTACAGCAGGGGCGGGACACTGAAGCTTTCTTT. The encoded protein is CASSLQQGRDTEAFF. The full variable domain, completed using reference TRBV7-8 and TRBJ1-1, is GAGVSQSPRYKVAKRGQDVALRCDPISGHVSLFWYQQALGQGPEFLTYFQNEAQLDKSGLPSDRFFAERPEGSVSTLKIQRTQQEDSAVYLCASSLQQGRDTEAFFGQGTRLTVV.

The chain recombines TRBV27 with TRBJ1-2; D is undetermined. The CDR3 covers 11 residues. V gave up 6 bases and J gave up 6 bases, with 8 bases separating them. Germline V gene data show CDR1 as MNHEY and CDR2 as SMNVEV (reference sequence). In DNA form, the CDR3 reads TGTGCCAGCAGGAGAAACGATGGCTACACCTTC. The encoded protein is CASRRNDGYTF.

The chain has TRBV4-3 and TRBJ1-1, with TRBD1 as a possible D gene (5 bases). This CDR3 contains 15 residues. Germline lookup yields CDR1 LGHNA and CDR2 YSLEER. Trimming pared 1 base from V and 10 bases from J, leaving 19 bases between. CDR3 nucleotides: TGCGCCAGCAGCCAAGTAGGACATAATATCAATGGAGCTTTCTTT. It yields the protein CASSQVGHNINGAFF.

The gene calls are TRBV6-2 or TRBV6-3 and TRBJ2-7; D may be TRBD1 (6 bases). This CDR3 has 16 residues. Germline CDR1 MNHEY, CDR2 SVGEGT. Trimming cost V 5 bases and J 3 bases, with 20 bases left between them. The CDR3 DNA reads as TGTGCCAGCAGTCCCAGGGGAGCCCTACTCCGCTACGAGCAGTACTTC. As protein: CASSPRGALLRYEQYF.

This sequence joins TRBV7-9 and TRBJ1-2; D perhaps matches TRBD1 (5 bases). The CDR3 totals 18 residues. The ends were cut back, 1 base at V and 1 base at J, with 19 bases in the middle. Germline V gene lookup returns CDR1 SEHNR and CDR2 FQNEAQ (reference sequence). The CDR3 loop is CASSLGGRAGANNYGYTF. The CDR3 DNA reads TGTGCCAGCAGCTTAGGAGGCAGGGCAGGCGCCAATAACTATGGCTACACCTTC.

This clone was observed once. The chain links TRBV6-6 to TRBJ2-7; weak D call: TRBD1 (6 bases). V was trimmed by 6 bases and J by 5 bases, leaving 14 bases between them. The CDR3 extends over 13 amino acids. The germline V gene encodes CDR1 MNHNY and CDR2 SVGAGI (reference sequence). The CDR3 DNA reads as TGTGCCAGCAGGACCGGGACACCTAACGAGCAGTACTTC. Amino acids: CASRTGTPNEQYF.

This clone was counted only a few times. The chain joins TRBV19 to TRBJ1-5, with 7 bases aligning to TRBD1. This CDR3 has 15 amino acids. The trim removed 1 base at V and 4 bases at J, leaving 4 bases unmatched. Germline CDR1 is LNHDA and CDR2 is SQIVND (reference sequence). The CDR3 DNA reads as TGTGCCAGTAGTATAGCAGGGGGTGGGAATCAGCCCCAGCATTTT. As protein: CASSIAGGGNQPQHF.

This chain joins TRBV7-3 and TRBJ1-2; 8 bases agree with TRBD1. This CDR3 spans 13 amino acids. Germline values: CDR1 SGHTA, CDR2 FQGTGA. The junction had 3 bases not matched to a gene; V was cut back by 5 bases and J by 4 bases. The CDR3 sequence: CASSKTGGYGYTF. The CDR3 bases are TGTGCCAGCAGCAAAACAGGGGGCTATGGCTACACCTTC.

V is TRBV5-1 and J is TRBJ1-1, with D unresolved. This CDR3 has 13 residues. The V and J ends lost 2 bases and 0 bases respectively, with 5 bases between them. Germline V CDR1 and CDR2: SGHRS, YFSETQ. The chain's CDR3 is CASSFNMNTEAFF. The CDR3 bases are TGCGCCAGCAGCTTCAACATGAACACTGAAGCTTTCTTT.

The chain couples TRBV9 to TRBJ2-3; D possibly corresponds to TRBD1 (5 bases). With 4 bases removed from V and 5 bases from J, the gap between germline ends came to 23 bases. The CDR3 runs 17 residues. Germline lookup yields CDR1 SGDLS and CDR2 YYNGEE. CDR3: CASSPGGPGYAKDTQYF. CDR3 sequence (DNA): TGTGCCAGCAGCCCGGGCGGCCCAGGGTACGCTAAAGATACGCAGTATTTT.

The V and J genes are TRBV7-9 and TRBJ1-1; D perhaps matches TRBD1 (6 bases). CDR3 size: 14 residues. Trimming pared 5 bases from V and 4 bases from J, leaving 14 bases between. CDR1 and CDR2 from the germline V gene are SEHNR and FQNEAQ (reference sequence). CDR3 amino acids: CASSQDSGRTEAFF. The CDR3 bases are TGTGCCAGCAGCCAGGACAGCGGCCGCACTGAAGCTTTCTTT. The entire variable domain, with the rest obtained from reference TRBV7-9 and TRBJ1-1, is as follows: DTGVSQNPRHKITKRGQNVTFRCDPISEHNRLYWYRQTLGQGPEFLTYFQNEAQLEKSRLLSDRFSAERPKGSFSTLEIQRTEQGDSAMYLCASSQDSGRTEAFFGQGTRLTVV.

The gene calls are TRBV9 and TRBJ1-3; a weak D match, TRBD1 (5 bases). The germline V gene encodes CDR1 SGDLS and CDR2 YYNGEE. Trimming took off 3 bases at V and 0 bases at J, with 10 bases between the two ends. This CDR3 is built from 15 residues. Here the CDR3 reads CASSDQGLSGNTIYF. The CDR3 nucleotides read TGTGCCAGCAGCGATCAGGGCCTCTCTGGAAACACCATATATTTT. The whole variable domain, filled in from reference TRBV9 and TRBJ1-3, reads DSGVTQTPKHLITATGQRVTLRCSPRSGDLSVYWYQQSLDQGLQFLIQYYNGEERAKGNILERFSAQQFPDLHSELNLSSLELGDSALYFCASSDQGLSGNTIYFGEGSWLTVV.

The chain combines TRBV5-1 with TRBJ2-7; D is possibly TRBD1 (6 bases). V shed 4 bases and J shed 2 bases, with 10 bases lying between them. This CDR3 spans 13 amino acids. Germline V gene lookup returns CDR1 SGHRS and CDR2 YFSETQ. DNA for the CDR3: TGCGCCAGCAGCCATGGACAGACCTACGAGCAGTACTTC. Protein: CASSHGQTYEQYF.

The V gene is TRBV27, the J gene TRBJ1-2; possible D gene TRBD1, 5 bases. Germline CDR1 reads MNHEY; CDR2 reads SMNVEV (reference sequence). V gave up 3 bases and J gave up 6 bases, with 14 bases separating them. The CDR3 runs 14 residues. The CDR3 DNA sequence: TGTGCCAGCAGTTTGAGCAAAGGAGGGGATGGCTACACCTTC. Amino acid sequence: CASSLSKGGDGYTF.

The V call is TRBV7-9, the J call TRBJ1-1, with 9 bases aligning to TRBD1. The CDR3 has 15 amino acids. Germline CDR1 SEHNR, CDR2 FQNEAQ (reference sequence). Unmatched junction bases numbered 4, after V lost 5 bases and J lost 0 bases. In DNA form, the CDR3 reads TGTGCCAGCAGCGGCCGGGACAGGGTGAACACTGAAGCTTTCTTT. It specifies CASSGRDRVNTEAFF.

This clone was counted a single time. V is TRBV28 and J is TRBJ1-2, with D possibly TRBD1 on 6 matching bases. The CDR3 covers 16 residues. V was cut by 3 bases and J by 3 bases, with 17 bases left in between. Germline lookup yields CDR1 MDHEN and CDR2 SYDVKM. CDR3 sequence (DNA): TGTGCCAGCAGTTTCTTTCTGGGGGCAACCCACTATGGCTACACCTTC. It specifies CASSFFLGATHYGYTF.